This TCR beta chain was recorded in a study of Ad26.COV2.S vaccination and SARS-CoV-2 variants. Study-level information: A participant enrolled in the COV1001 Ad26.COV2.S trial arm provided the sample.

Germline V gene lookup returns CDR1 KGHSH and CDR2 LQKENI. This CDR3 spans 13 amino acids. Trimming stripped 4 bases from V and 4 bases from J, with 8 bases between. Treatment meaning: around 19 received Ad26.COV2.S at low or high dose, single or two shots; about 5 received placebo; per-sample allocation not given. Specimen acquisition occurred on day 63 following the initial vaccine or placebo injection. In Boston, an adult donor aged 18-55 years took part. The repertoire was sequenced with immunoSEQ multiplex PCR; TCRdb's copy has only in-frame clones and lacks some. The sample contains 350,000 to 600,000 clones, about nine tenths of which appear only once.

The source material was peripheral blood, sampled in a trial of Ad26.COV2.S vaccine versus placebo. This receptor was obtained from a person between 18 and 65 years old who received the Ad26.COV2.S COVID-19 vaccine or a placebo. The rearrangement joins TRBV18 to TRBJ1-3; no definite D call. The CDR3 DNA reads as TGTGCCAGCTCACGGGGATACGGAAACACCATATATTTT. Residues: CASSRGYGNTIYF.